The rows below give T cell receptor beta chains drawn from one sample of a study of naive and memory T cell subsets. One entry per CDR3 protein, called by TCRdb with MiXCR from the UMI-ligation and nested PCR reads. The data contain roughly 40,000 distinct CDR3 sequences, more than 10% of them singletons. Material for sequencing was effector memory CD4+ T cells from blood. The receptor source for this set is a human donor in good health. Each CDR3 is given with its conserved first and last residue. Fields, in order: clone size, J gene, V gene, D gene, CDR3 DNA, CDR3 protein. The D gene is left open where the match is weak. Size tells how often a clone was seen (once, few, many) or the class of an expanded clone, and some rows leave it out.

abundance: many; j_gene: TRBJ2-1; v_gene: TRBV5-6; d_gene: TRBD2; CDR3nt: TGTGCCAGTTGGGACTACGCTTACAATGAGCAGTTCTTC; CDR3aa: CASWDYAYNEQFF
abundance: .; j_gene: TRBJ2-5; v_gene: TRBV20-1; d_gene: .; CDR3nt: TGCAGTGCTAGCGGGGTAGCGAAAGAGACCCAGTACTTC; CDR3aa: CSASGVAKETQYF
abundance: .; j_gene: TRBJ2-1; v_gene: TRBV5-8; d_gene: .; CDR3nt: TGTGCCAGCAGCTTGAGTTTCAGGAATCCCTCCTACTCCTACAATGAGCAGTTCTTC; CDR3aa: CASSLSFRNPSYSYNEQFF
abundance: .; j_gene: TRBJ1-5; v_gene: TRBV20-1; d_gene: .; CDR3nt: TGCAGTGCTAGTACCGGACTACTAAATCAGCCCCAGCATTTT; CDR3aa: CSASTGLLNQPQHF
abundance: .; j_gene: TRBJ2-5; v_gene: TRBV20-1; d_gene: TRBD2; CDR3nt: TGCAGTGCTAGAGGGGAGGGATGGAAAGTCGGTGGGGACTTC; CDR3aa: CSARGEGWKVGGDF
abundance: .; j_gene: TRBJ1-1; v_gene: TRBV29-1; d_gene: .; CDR3nt: TGCAGCGTTGGGGGGCTGGGCGGTCGAGCTTTCTTT; CDR3aa: CSVGGLGGRAFF
abundance: many; j_gene: TRBJ2-2; v_gene: TRBV6-1; d_gene: .; CDR3nt: TGTGCCAGCAGTGAACTAAGCACCGGGGAGCTGTTTTTT; CDR3aa: CASSELSTGELFF
abundance: many; j_gene: TRBJ2-7; v_gene: TRBV19; d_gene: TRBD2; CDR3nt: TGTGCCAGTAGTATAGTGGGACTAGCGGTCTACGAGCAGTACTTC; CDR3aa: CASSIVGLAVYEQYF
abundance: few; j_gene: TRBJ1-4; v_gene: TRBV5-1; d_gene: .; CDR3nt: TGCGCCAGCAGCGAGGACCCCCCTAATGAAAAACTGTTTTTT; CDR3aa: CASSEDPPNEKLFF
abundance: many; j_gene: TRBJ1-4; v_gene: TRBV5-1; d_gene: TRBD1; CDR3nt: TGCGCCAGCAGCTTGGGACAGGGCAGCGAAAAACTGTTTTTT; CDR3aa: CASSLGQGSEKLFF
abundance: .; j_gene: TRBJ2-4; v_gene: TRBV6-5; d_gene: .; CDR3nt: TGTGCCAGCTCGTCTCTTAGCGGCATAAACATTCAGTACTTC; CDR3aa: CASSSLSGINIQYF
abundance: .; j_gene: TRBJ1-1; v_gene: TRBV5-1; d_gene: .; CDR3nt: TGCGCCAGCAGCCGGGGGGACGGGGGCGGCGGGACTGAAGCTTTCTTT; CDR3aa: CASSRGDGGGGTEAFF
abundance: .; j_gene: TRBJ1-4; v_gene: TRBV5-1; d_gene: .; CDR3nt: TGCGCCAGCAGCTCTGGGCGGGGTACGCCTGCAACTAATGAAAAACTGTTTTTT; CDR3aa: CASSSGRGTPATNEKLFF
abundance: .; j_gene: TRBJ2-5; v_gene: TRBV7-2; d_gene: TRBD1; CDR3nt: TGTGCCAGCACCGCTGGGACAGGCAGAGAGACCCAGTACTTC; CDR3aa: CASTAGTGRETQYF
abundance: few; j_gene: TRBJ2-7; v_gene: TRBV11-2; d_gene: .; CDR3nt: TGTGCCAGCAGCTATTACGGGAGCTCCTACGAGCAGTACTTC; CDR3aa: CASSYYGSSYEQYF
abundance: many; j_gene: TRBJ2-1; v_gene: TRBV25-1; d_gene: .; CDR3nt: TGTGCCAGCAGTGCCGATCGTGGCCTAGTTGGCAATGAGCAGTTCTTC; CDR3aa: CASSADRGLVGNEQFF
abundance: few; j_gene: TRBJ2-6; v_gene: TRBV27; d_gene: .; CDR3nt: TGTGCCAGCAGTTTCGGGGCCCTCGGGGCCAACGTCCTGACTTTC; CDR3aa: CASSFGALGANVLTF
abundance: many; j_gene: TRBJ2-7; v_gene: TRBV29-1; d_gene: TRBD1; CDR3nt: TGCAGCGTTGGGGGGACAGGGAACTCCTACGAGCAGTACTTC; CDR3aa: CSVGGTGNSYEQYF
abundance: many; j_gene: TRBJ2-7; v_gene: TRBV10-3; d_gene: .; CDR3nt: TGTGCCATCACCCCAGAGGAGGGTCCCTACGAGCAGTACTTC; CDR3aa: CAITPEEGPYEQYF
abundance: few; j_gene: TRBJ2-1; v_gene: TRBV6-2/TRBV6-3; d_gene: TRBD2; CDR3nt: TGTGCCAGCAGTTCAACCAGCGGGAGATTCGATGAGCAGTTCTTC; CDR3aa: CASSSTSGRFDEQFF
abundance: .; j_gene: TRBJ2-4; v_gene: TRBV28; d_gene: .; CDR3nt: TGTGCCAGCAGACCACCAGGGAAAAACATTCAGTACTTC; CDR3aa: CASRPPGKNIQYF
abundance: many; j_gene: TRBJ2-5; v_gene: TRBV10-3; d_gene: TRBD2; CDR3nt: TGTGCCATCAGTGGACTAGCCGAGTCGGAGACCCAGTACTTC; CDR3aa: CAISGLAESETQYF
abundance: few; j_gene: TRBJ1-5; v_gene: TRBV4-1; d_gene: .; CDR3nt: TGCGCCAGCAGCCAGGGAACAACAGGGTACCCCCAGCATTTT; CDR3aa: CASSQGTTGYPQHF
abundance: few; j_gene: TRBJ2-1; v_gene: TRBV2; d_gene: TRBD2; CDR3nt: TGTGCCAGCAGGAGGACTAGCGGGAGCAATAATGAGCAGTTCTTC; CDR3aa: CASRRTSGSNNEQFF
abundance: few; j_gene: TRBJ1-2; v_gene: TRBV5-1; d_gene: TRBD1; CDR3nt: TGCGCCAGCAGCTTGACAGGGGCCTATGGCTACACCTTC; CDR3aa: CASSLTGAYGYTF
abundance: many; j_gene: TRBJ2-1; v_gene: TRBV5-1; d_gene: .; CDR3nt: TGCGCCAGCAGCCCCGTCGCGGGAACCTCCTACAATGAGCAGTTCTTC; CDR3aa: CASSPVAGTSYNEQFF
abundance: few; j_gene: TRBJ2-2; v_gene: TRBV5-8; d_gene: TRBD1; CDR3nt: TGTGCCAGCAGCGCAGGGGGCACCCCCCGCGGGGAGCTGTTTTTT; CDR3aa: CASSAGGTPRGELFF
abundance: few; j_gene: TRBJ1-3; v_gene: TRBV30; d_gene: .; CDR3nt: TGTGCCTGGAGTGGGGACTCTGGAAACACCATATATTTT; CDR3aa: CAWSGDSGNTIYF
abundance: few; j_gene: TRBJ2-1; v_gene: TRBV25-1; d_gene: TRBD1; CDR3nt: TGTGCCAGCAGTGAAAGGGGACAGGGGAATTACAATGAGCAGTTCTTC; CDR3aa: CASSERGQGNYNEQFF
abundance: .; j_gene: TRBJ1-4; v_gene: TRBV7-9; d_gene: .; CDR3nt: TGTGCCAGCAGTTCCCGGATGGAAAAACTGTTTTTT; CDR3aa: CASSSRMEKLFF
abundance: .; j_gene: TRBJ1-1; v_gene: TRBV10-3; d_gene: TRBD1; CDR3nt: TGTGCCATCAGTGGGGGGACAGGGTTGAACACTGAAGCTTTCTTT; CDR3aa: CAISGGTGLNTEAFF
abundance: .; j_gene: TRBJ2-7; v_gene: TRBV4-2; d_gene: TRBD2; CDR3nt: TGTGCCAGCAGCCAAGCTCGGGCGGGAGGTTCCGACGAGCAGTACTTC; CDR3aa: CASSQARAGGSDEQYF
abundance: few; j_gene: TRBJ2-7; v_gene: TRBV25-1; d_gene: TRBD2; CDR3nt: TGTGCCAGCAGTGAACTGTATCGGACTAGCGGGAGCTACGAGCAGTACTTC; CDR3aa: CASSELYRTSGSYEQYF
abundance: many; j_gene: TRBJ2-1; v_gene: TRBV7-2; d_gene: TRBD2; CDR3nt: TGTGCCAGCGGCCAATCTGGGACTAACCTAAATGAGCAGTTCTTC; CDR3aa: CASGQSGTNLNEQFF
abundance: .; j_gene: TRBJ2-5; v_gene: TRBV11-1; d_gene: TRBD1; CDR3nt: TGTGCCAGCAGCTACACAGGGGGAGAGACCCAGTACTTC; CDR3aa: CASSYTGGETQYF
abundance: few; j_gene: TRBJ2-7; v_gene: TRBV6-1; d_gene: TRBD2; CDR3nt: TGTGCCAGCAGTTCTTCCGGGAGGCAGGGCTACGAGCAGTACTTC; CDR3aa: CASSSSGRQGYEQYF
abundance: many; j_gene: TRBJ2-3; v_gene: TRBV7-2; d_gene: TRBD2; CDR3nt: TGTGCCAGCGGAGGCGGGAGAGGTACGCAGTATTTT; CDR3aa: CASGGGRGTQYF
abundance: many; j_gene: TRBJ2-1; v_gene: TRBV4-3; d_gene: .; CDR3nt: TGCGCCAGCAGCCAAGAAAATTGGGGTGAGCAGTTCTTC; CDR3aa: CASSQENWGEQFF
abundance: few; j_gene: TRBJ2-2; v_gene: TRBV6-6; d_gene: .; CDR3nt: TGTGCCAGCAGACAGGGTAACGGGGAGCTGTTTTTT; CDR3aa: CASRQGNGELFF
abundance: .; j_gene: TRBJ1-6; v_gene: TRBV18; d_gene: TRBD1; CDR3nt: TGTGCCAGCTCACCACTGAGACAGGGAATGTCACCCCTCCACTTT; CDR3aa: CASSPLRQGMSPLHF
abundance: few; j_gene: TRBJ1-4; v_gene: TRBV30; d_gene: TRBD1; CDR3nt: TGTGCCTGTCCCAACCGGGACAGAAATGAAAAACTGTTTTTT; CDR3aa: CACPNRDRNEKLFF
abundance: .; j_gene: TRBJ1-4; v_gene: TRBV5-1; d_gene: .; CDR3nt: TGCGCCAGCAGAGGGCTGAGGGAAAAACTGTTTTTT; CDR3aa: CASRGLREKLFF
abundance: .; j_gene: TRBJ1-5; v_gene: TRBV28; d_gene: .; CDR3nt: TGTGCCAGCAGTCCCTCGCGAAGGCCTAGCAATCAGCCCCAGCATTTT; CDR3aa: CASSPSRRPSNQPQHF
abundance: .; j_gene: TRBJ2-3; v_gene: TRBV21-1; d_gene: .; CDR3nt: TGTGCCAGCAGCAACCCCAGGGCAGGACGAGAAACCACAGATACGCAGTATTTT; CDR3aa: CASSNPRAGRETTDTQYF
abundance: .; j_gene: TRBJ1-5; v_gene: TRBV6-1; d_gene: .; CDR3nt: TGTGCCAGCAGAGGGCAGGGAGGTCAGCCCCAGCATTTT; CDR3aa: CASRGQGGQPQHF
abundance: medium-sized; j_gene: TRBJ1-1; v_gene: TRBV7-3; d_gene: TRBD1; CDR3nt: TGTGCCAGCAGCTTACAGGGGGTTAATGAAGCTTTCTTT; CDR3aa: CASSLQGVNEAFF
abundance: few; j_gene: TRBJ2-1; v_gene: TRBV10-3; d_gene: TRBD2; CDR3nt: TGTGCCATCGGTTCCGGGACTAGTAGTGATGAGCAGTTCTTC; CDR3aa: CAIGSGTSSDEQFF
abundance: .; j_gene: TRBJ2-7; v_gene: TRBV24-1; d_gene: TRBD2; CDR3nt: TGTGCCACCAGTGATTCTGGACTAGGGCAGTACTTC; CDR3aa: CATSDSGLGQYF